This T cell receptor (beta chain) was identified during a study of beta chain features in type 1 diabetes. General study findings and limits: A moderate, significant TCRB CDR3 shortening appeared in type 1 diabetes across four CD4+ subsets.

Cells sorted by CD45RO/CCR7/CD25/CD127/CD95/CD27 comprised CD4+ naive, central memory, regulatory and stem cell-like memory cells. By frequency in the sample, this clone is medium-sized (0.01 to 0.1%). Its antigen is unidentified. The germline V gene has CDR1 ENHRY and CDR2 SYGVKD. V was shortened by 5 bases and J by 2 bases, with 6 bases between the two germline ends. CDR3 length: 12 residues. Every isolated RNA sample was fully reverse transcribed, so sequencing captured expressed TCRB transcripts. TCRdb's copy holds only in-frame clones and misses some; the assay was immunoSEQ multiplex PCR. The sample consists of fewer than 65,000 clones, roughly three fifths of them appearing once.

The clonotype originates from a woman in her late teens or twenties in good health. The chain is built from TRBV10-3 and TRBJ1-1; D remains ambiguous. Sequenced sample: Tregs from blood. CDR3 nucleotide sequence: TGTGCCATCAGTCGACTAAACACTGAAGCTTTCTTT. It is translated as CAISRLNTEAFF.